What follows are 11 T cell receptor beta chains derived from one specimen sequenced in a study of T cells in Graves' hyperthyroidism and ophthalmopathy. Researchers amplified the TCR beta CDR3 regions from RNA transcripts. Carried out on the TCR CDR3, a first-round RT-PCR used the HTBI primer set. Each CDR3 protein is one row after TCRdb ran MiXCR on the multiplex PCR reads. The sample consists of about 580,000 distinct CDR3 sequences, roughly 50% of them appearing once. Specimen: peripheral blood or thyroid tissue (not recorded which). These receptors all come from a woman in her late teens or twenties with Graves' hyperthyroidism.

The chain combines TRBV20-1 with TRBJ2-2; 7 bases agree with TRBD1. Trimming at V came to 0 bases and at J to 4 bases, leaving 5 bases not matched to a gene. Per germline, CDR1 DFQATT and CDR2 SNEGSKA (reference sequence). The CDR3 has 15 amino acids. This CDR3 reads CSAREGGGFTGELFF. The CDR3 coding sequence is TGCAGTGCTAGAGAAGGGGGCGGTTTCACCGGGGAGCTGTTTTTT.

This chain joins TRBV24-1 and TRBJ1-2; tentative D call: TRBD1 (6 bases). The CDR3 extends over 15 amino acids. Trimming shortened V by 5 bases and J by 5 bases, and 17 bases separated the two germline ends. The germline V gene encodes CDR1 KGHDR and CDR2 SFDVKD. The CDR3 coding sequence is TGTGCCACCAGTGGGGCAGGGGTCTTCGGTTATGGCTACACCTTC. Translation gives CATSGAGVFGYGYTF.

This clonotype was seen at least ten times. The chain links TRBV7-2 to TRBJ1-5; no clear D gene. The length of the CDR3 is 20 residues. V was cut by 1 base and J by 7 bases, with 29 bases left in between. Germline V lookup: CDR1 SGHTA, CDR2 FQGNSA. The CDR3: CASSLEVLEQRTFLSQPQHF. The CDR3 DNA sequence: TGTGCCAGCAGCTTAGAAGTTTTGGAGCAAAGGACTTTCCTCTCCCAGCCCCAGCATTTT.

Regarding this clonotype: Possible read error: a much larger clone is one base away. Given the absence of the conserved phenylalanine or tryptophan at the CDR3 end, a read error is likely. The rearrangement uses TRBV7-9 and TRBJ1-6; D may be TRBD1 (6 bases). The germline V gene encodes CDR1 SEHNR and CDR2 FQNEAQ (reference sequence). This CDR3 is built from 16 residues. V was cut by 5 bases and J by 8 bases, with 19 bases left in between. The CDR3 loop reads CASSAGAAPEDSPLHL. CDR3 in DNA: TGTGCCAGCAGCGCAGGGGCAGCACCGGAGGATTCACCCCTCCACCTT.

With respect to this clonotype: An end of the junction differs from the germline gene, which may be a read error. This chain links TRBV6-6 with TRBJ1-5, with a tentative D call TRBD1 (5 bases). Germline CDR1 is MNHNY and CDR2 is SVGAGI (reference sequence). CDR3 length equals 15 residues. The CDR3 nucleotides are TGTGCCGGCAGTTACTCGTCGACAGACAATCAGCCCCAGCATTTT. Protein sequence: CAGSYSSTDNQPQHF.

The J gene is TRBJ1-2, the V gene TRBV20-1; 10 bases map to TRBD1. CDR1 and CDR2 (germline): DFQATT, SNEGSKA (reference sequence). This CDR3 spans 13 amino acids. As DNA, the CDR3 is TGCAGGCCCCTTAGACAGGGGGCTGGTGGCTACACCTTC. Its translation is CRPLRQGAGGYTF.

Many counts were recorded for this clonotype. J is TRBJ2-2 and V is TRBV12-3 or TRBV12-4; TRBD1 agrees at 9 bases. V trimming: 4 bases; J trimming: 7 bases; junction bases outside the gene matches: 7. The length of the CDR3 is 15 residues. Written as DNA, the CDR3 is TGTGCCAGCAGTTACAGGGGGCACACCGTCGGGGAGCTGTTTTTT. This codes for CASSYRGHTVGELFF.

V gene TRBV27 combines with J gene TRBJ2-2; no firm D call. The CDR3 spans 17 residues. Trimming removed 0 bases at V and 4 bases at J, with 15 bases between. Germline CDR1 MNHEY, CDR2 SMNVEV (reference sequence). The DNA for the CDR3 is TGTGCCAGCAGTTTATCATTTTTTGGGGTTAGCACCGGGGAGCTGTTTTTT. This gives the protein CASSLSFFGVSTGELFF.

The rearrangement links TRBV20-1 to TRBJ1-2, with TRBD1 matching 11 bases. Germline trimming cut 1 base from V and 2 bases from J; bases unmatched to any gene: 6. The germline gives CDR1 DFQATT, CDR2 SNEGSKA (reference sequence). This CDR3 has 16 residues. CDR3 residues: CSARGDRGRTNYGYTF. The CDR3 DNA reads TGCAGTGCTAGAGGGGACAGGGGGAGGACGAACTATGGCTACACCTTC.

The rearrangement links TRBV6-2 or TRBV6-3 to TRBJ1-2, with D perhaps matching TRBD1 (6 bases). Germline V gives CDR1 MNHEY, CDR2 SVGEGT. The CDR3 has 14 amino acids. The ends were cut back, 6 bases at V and 7 bases at J, with 18 bases in the middle. The CDR3, as DNA: TGTGCCAGCAGAACCCCTCAGGGGAGGCCTGGCTACACCTTC. Translation: CASRTPQGRPGYTF.

This chain links TRBV7-9 with TRBJ2-7; 7 positions agree with TRBD1. The V and J ends lost 5 bases and 4 bases, in that order; junction bases with no gene match: 14. CDR1 is SEHNR and CDR2 is FQNEAQ in the germline V gene (reference sequence). The CDR3 has 16 amino acids. The DNA for the CDR3 is TGTGCCAGCAGCGCTACCGGGACAGAAAACCCTTACGAGCAGTACTTC. Encoded protein: CASSATGTENPYEQYF.